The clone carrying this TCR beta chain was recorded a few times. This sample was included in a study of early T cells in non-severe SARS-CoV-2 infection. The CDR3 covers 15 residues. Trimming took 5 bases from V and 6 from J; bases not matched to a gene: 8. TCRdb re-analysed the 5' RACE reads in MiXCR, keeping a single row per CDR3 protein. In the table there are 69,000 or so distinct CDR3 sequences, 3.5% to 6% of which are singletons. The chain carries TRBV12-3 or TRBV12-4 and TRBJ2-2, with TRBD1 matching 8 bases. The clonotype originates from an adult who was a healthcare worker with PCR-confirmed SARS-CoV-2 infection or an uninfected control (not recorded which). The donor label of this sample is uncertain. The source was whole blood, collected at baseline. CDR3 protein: CASSQQGQVSGELFF. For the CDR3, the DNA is TGTGCCAGCAGTCAACAGGGACAGGTATCCGGGGAGCTGTTTTTT.